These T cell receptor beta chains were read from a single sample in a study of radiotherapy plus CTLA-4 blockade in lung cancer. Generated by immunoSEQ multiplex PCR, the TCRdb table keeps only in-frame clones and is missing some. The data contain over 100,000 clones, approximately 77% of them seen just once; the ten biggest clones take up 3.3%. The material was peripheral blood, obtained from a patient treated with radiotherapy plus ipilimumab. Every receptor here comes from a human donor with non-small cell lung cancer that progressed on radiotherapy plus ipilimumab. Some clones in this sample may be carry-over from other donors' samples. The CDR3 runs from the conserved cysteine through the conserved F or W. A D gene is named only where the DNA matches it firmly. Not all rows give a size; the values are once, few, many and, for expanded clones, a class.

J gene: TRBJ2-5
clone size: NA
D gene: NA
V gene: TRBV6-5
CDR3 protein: CASSYTQGRVETQYF

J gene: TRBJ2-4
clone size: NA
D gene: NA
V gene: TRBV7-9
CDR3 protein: CASSSPSAGHFIAKNIQYF

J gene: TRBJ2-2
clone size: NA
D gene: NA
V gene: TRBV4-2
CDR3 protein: CASSQQTGTNTGELFF

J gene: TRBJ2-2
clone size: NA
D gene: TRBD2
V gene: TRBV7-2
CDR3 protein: CASSSGGAGELFF

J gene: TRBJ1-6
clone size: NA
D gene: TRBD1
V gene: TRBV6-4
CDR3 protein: CASSADRGGNSPLHF

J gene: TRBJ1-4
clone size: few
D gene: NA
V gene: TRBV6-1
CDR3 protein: CASSSPERNEKLFF

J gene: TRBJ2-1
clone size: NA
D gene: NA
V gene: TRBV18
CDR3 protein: CASSPPPGVTNNEQFF

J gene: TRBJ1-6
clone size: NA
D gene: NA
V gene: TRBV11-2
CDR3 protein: CASSLEGYSPLHF

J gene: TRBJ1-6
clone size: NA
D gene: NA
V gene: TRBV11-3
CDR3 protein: CASSLEVDSPLHF

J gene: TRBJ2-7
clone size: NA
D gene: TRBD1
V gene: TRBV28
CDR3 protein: CASSRNPGQGTVGQYF

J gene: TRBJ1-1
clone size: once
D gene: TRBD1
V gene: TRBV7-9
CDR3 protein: CASSLQGTANTEAFF

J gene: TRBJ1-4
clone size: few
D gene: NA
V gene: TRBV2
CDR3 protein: CASERDPRNEKLFF

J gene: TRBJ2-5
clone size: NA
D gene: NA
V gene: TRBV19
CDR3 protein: CASSMKRDETQYF

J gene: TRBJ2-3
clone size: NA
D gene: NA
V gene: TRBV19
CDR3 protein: CASRQALTQYF

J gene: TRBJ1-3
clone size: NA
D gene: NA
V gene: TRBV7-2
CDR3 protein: CASSSSTGAGNTIYF

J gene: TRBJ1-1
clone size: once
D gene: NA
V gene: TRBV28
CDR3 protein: CASSLWGLRNTEAFF

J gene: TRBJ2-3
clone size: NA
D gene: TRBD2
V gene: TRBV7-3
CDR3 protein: CASSLRGSSSGSTDTQYF

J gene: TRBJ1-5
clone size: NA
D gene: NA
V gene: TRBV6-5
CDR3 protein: CASSYSLGSGQPQHF

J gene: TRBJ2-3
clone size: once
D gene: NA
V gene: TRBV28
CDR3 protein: CASTSRGGGALDTQYF

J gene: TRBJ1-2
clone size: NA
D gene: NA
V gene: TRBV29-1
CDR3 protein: CSVGDWSRWSGYTF

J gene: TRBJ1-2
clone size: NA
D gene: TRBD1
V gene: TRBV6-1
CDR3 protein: CAGGDRAIYGYTF

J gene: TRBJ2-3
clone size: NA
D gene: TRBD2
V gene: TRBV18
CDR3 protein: CASSLAGGPTDTQYF

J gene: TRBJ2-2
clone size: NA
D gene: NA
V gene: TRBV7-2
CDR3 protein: CASSFYPLTGELFF

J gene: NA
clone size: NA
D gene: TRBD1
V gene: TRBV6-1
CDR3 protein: CASQRTGLNEQYF

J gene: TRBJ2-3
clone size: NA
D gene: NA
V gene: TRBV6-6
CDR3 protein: CASSSLTGWRTDSWYF

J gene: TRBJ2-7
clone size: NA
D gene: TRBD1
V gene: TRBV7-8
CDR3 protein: CASGYGTGGLNYEQYF

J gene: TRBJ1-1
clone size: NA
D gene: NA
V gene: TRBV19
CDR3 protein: CASSMVGRTEAFF

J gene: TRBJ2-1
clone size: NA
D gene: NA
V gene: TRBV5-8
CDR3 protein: CASSLGPGAAYNEQFF

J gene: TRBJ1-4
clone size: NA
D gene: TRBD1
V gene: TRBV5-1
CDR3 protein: CASSLQGNEKLFF

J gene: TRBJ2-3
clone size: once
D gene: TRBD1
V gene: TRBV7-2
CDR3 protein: CASSWTDRALDGTQYF

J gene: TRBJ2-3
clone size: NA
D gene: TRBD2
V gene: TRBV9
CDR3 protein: CASSETSWSTDTQYF

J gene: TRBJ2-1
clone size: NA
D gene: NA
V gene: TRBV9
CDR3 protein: CASSAVNLEGEQFF

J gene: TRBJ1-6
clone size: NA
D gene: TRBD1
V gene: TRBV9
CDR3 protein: CASSVVGTGLSPLHF

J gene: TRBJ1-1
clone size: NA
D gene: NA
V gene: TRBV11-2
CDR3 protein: CASSLAAADTEAFF

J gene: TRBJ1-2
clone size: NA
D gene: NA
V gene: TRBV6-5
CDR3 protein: CASSKGNYGYTF

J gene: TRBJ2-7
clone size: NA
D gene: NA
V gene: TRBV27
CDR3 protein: CASSLRGYEQYF

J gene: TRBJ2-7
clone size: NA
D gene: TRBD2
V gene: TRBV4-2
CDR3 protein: CASSQATTSGGAYEQYF

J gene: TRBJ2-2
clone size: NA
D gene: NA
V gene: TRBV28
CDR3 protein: CASSLFSGELFF

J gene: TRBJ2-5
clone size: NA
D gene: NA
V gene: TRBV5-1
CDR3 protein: CASKEPQGTQYF

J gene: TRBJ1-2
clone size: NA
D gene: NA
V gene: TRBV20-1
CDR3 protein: CSATVYGYTF

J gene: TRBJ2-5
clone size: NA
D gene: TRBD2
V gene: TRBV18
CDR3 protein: CASSPVAGWETQYF

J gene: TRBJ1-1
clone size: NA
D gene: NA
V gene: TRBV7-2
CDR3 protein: CASSSQGYYVAFF

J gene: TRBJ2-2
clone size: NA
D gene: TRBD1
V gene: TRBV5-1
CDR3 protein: CASSLGQGPYTGELFF

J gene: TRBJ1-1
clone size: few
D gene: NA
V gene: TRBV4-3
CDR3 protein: CASSQVVLGLTPEAFF

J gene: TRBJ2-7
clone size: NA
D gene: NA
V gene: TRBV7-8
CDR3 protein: CASSLWARQILSYEQYF